The clone carrying this T cell receptor (beta chain) was counted once. At one boundary the junction diverges from the germline segment, which might be a read error. The sample comes from a study of OX40 agonist ivuxolimab in advanced cancers. The table came from immunoSEQ multiplex PCR; TCRdb's copy has only in-frame clones and leaves some out. Among tens of thousands of clones, approximately 79% were seen once, and the ten largest hold 20% to 25%. The sampling schedule covered blood at baseline, cycle 4 day 1, and cycle 7 day 1. The length of the CDR3 is 15 residues. CDR1 MNHNY and CDR2 SVGAGI come from the germline V gene (reference sequence).

The origin of this receptor is an adult with an advanced solid tumor such as melanoma, head and neck, liver or kidney cancer. The specimen comprised CD4+ or CD8+ T cells sorted from blood, sampled in a trial of the OX40 agonist ivuxolimab. The chain combines TRBV6-6 with TRBJ2-4, with TRBD1 matching 10 bases. CDR3 protein: CASSYPLDRGSDQHF. CDR3 nucleotide sequence: TGTGCCAGCAGTTACCCACTGGACAGGGGGTCGGATCAGCACTTC.